This T cell receptor beta chain was observed in a study of cytomegalovirus exposure and HLA in healthy donors. Looking at the study overall: An early data release held approximately 85 million unique TCRs from HLA-typed donors.

The study ran its PCR with 60 Vbeta and 13 Jbeta primers. Only in-frame clones appear in the TCRdb table, and some are missing; sequencing was by immunoSEQ multiplex PCR. The sample lists around 170,000 clones, around 68% seen once, with 1.5% in the top ten. The CDR3 runs to 17 residues. Germline V gene lookup returns CDR1 SGDLS and CDR2 YYNGEE. The trim removed 1 base at V and 1 base at J, leaving 7 bases unmatched. The sequence derives from a girl between 5 and 17 years old in good health and CMV-seronegative. Sequences were obtained from PBMCs. The chain employs TRBV9 and TRBJ2-2; 7 bases are a match to TRBD1. The CDR3 spells CASSVNSPGGNTGELFF. The CDR3 nucleotides are TGTGCCAGCAGCGTAAATTCTCCAGGGGGGAACACCGGGGAGCTGTTTTTT.